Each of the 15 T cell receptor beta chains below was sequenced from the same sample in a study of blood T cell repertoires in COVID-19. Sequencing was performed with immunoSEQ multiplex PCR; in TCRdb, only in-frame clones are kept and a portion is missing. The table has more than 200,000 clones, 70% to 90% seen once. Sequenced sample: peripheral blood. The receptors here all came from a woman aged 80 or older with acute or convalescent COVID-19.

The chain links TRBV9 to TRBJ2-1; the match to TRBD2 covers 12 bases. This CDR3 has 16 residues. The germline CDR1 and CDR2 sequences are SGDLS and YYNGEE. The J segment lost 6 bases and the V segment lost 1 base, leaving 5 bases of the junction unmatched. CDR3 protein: CASSVSASGGVNEQFF. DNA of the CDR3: TGTGCCAGCAGCGTAAGTGCTAGCGGGGGGGTCAATGAGCAGTTCTTC. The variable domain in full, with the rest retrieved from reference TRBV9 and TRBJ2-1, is DSGVTQTPKHLITATGQRVTLRCSPRSGDLSVYWYQQSLDQGLQFLIQYYNGEERAKGNILERFSAQQFPDLHSELNLSSLELGDSALYFCASSVSASGGVNEQFFGPGTRLTVL.

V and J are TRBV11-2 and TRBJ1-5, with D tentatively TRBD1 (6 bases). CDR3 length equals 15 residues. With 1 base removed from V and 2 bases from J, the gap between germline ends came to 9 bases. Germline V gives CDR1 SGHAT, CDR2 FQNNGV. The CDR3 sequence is CASSLAQGGNQPQHF. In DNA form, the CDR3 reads TGTGCCAGCAGCTTAGCACAGGGTGGCAATCAGCCCCAGCATTTT.

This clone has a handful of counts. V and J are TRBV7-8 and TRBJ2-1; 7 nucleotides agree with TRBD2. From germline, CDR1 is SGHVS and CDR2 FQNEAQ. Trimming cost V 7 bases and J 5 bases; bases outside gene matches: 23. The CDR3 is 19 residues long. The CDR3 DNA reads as TGTGCCAGCACCCCTAGGGAGGGGAGAGTAACAATTGGGGACAATGAGCAGTTCTTC. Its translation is CASTPREGRVTIGDNEQFF.

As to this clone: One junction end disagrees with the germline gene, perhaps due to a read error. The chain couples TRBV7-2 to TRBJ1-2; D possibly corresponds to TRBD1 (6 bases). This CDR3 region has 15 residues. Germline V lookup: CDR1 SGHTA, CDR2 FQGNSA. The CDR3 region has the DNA TGTGCCAGCACCTTAAGGGGGGGATTCAACTATGGCTACACCTTC. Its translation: CASTLRGGFNYGYTF.

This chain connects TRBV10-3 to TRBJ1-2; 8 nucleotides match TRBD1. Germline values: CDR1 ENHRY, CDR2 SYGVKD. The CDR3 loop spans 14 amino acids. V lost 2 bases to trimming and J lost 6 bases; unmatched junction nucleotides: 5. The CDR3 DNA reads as TGTGCCATCAGTGAGCCACAGGGGGTAGATGGCTACACCTTC. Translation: CAISEPQGVDGYTF.

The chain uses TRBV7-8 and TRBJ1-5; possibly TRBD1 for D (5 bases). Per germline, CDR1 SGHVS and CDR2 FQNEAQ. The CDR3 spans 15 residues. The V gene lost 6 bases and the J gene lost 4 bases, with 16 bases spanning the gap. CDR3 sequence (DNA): TGTGCCAGCAGTCTTTCGGGGGGAGGGAATCAGCCCCAGCATTTT. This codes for CASSLSGGGNQPQHF.

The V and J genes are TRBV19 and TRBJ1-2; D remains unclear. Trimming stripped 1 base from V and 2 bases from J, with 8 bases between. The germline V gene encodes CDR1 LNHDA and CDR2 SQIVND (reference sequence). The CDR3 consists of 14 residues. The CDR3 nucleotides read TGTGCCAGTAGTATAGGAGGGTGGAACTATGGCTACACCTTC. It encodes CASSIGGWNYGYTF. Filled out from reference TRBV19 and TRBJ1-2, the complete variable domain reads DGGITQSPKYLFRKEGQNVTLSCEQNLNHDAMYWYRQDPGQGLRLIYYSQIVNDFQKGDIAEGYSVSREKKESFPLTVTSAQKNPTAFYLCASSIGGWNYGYTFGSGTRLTVV.

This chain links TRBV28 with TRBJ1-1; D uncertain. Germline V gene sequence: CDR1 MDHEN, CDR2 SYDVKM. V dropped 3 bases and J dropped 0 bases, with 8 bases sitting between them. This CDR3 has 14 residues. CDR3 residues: CASSFQSLNTEAFF. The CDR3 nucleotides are TGTGCCAGCAGTTTCCAGTCTTTGAACACTGAAGCTTTCTTT.

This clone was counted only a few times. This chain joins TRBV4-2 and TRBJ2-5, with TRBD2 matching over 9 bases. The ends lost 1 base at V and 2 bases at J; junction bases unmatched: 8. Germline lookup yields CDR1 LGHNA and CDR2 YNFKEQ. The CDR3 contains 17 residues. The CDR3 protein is CASSQGQAGGRQETQYF. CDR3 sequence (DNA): TGTGCCAGCAGCCAAGGTCAGGCGGGGGGGCGACAAGAGACCCAGTACTTC.

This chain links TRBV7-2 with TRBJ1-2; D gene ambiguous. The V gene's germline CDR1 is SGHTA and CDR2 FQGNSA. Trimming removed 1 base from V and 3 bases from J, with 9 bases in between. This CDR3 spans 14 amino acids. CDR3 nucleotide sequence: TGTGCCAGCAGCTTAGTGCCGGTGGACTATGGCTACACCTTC. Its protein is CASSLVPVDYGYTF.

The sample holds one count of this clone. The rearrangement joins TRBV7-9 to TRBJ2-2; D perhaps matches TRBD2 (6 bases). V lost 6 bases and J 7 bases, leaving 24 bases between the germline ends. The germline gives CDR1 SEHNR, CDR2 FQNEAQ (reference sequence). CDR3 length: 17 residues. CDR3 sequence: CASSRDSVVGGSGELFF. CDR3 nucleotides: TGTGCCAGCAGTCGGGACTCGGTCGTTGGAGGAAGCGGGGAGCTGTTTTTT. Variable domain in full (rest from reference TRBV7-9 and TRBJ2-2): DTGVSQNPRHKITKRGQNVTFRCDPISEHNRLYWYRQTLGQGPEFLTYFQNEAQLEKSRLLSDRFSAERPKGSFSTLEIQRTEQGDSAMYLCASSRDSVVGGSGELFFGEGSRLTVL.

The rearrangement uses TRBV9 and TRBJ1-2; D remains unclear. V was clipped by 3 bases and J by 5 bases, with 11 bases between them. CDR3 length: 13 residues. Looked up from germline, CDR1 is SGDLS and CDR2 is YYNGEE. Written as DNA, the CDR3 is TGTGCCAGCAGCGAGAGTGACAAGTATGGCTACACCTTC. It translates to CASSESDKYGYTF. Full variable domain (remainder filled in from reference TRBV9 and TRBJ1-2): DSGVTQTPKHLITATGQRVTLRCSPRSGDLSVYWYQQSLDQGLQFLIQYYNGEERAKGNILERFSAQQFPDLHSELNLSSLELGDSALYFCASSESDKYGYTFGSGTRLTVV.

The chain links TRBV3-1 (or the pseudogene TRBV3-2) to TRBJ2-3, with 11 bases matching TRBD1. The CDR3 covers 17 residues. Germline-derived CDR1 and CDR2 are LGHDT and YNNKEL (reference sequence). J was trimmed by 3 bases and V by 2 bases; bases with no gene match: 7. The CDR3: CASSQPLGQGVTDTQYF. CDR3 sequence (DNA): TGTGCCAGCAGCCAACCGTTGGGACAGGGGGTAACAGATACGCAGTATTTT.

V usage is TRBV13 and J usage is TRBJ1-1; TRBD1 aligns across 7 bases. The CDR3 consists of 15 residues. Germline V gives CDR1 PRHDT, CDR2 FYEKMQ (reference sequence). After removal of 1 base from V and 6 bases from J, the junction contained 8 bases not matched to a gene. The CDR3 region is CASSLEVQGIPEAFF. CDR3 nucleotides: TGTGCCAGCAGCTTAGAGGTACAGGGGATACCTGAAGCTTTCTTT.

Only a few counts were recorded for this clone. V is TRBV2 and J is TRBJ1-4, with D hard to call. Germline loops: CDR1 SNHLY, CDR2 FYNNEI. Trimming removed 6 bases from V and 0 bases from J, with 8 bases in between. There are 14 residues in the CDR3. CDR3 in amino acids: CASRATSTNEKLFF. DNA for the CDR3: TGTGCCAGCAGGGCGACATCAACTAATGAAAAACTGTTTTTT. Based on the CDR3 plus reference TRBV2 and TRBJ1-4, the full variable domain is EPEVTQTPSHQVTQMGQEVILRCVPISNHLYFYWYRQILGQKVEFLVSFYNNEISEKSEIFDDQFSVERPDGSNFTLKIRSTKLEDSAMYFCASRATSTNEKLFFGSGTQLSVL.